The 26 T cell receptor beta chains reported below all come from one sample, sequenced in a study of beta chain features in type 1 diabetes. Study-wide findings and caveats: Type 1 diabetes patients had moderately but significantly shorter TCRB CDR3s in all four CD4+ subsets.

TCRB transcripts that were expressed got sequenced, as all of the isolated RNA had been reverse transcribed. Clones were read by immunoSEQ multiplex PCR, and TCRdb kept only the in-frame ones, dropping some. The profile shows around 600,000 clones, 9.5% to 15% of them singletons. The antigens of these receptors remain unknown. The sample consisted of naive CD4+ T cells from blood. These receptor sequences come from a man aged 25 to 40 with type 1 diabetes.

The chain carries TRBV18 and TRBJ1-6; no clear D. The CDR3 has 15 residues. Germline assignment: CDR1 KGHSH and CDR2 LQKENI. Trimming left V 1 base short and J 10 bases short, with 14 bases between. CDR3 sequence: CASSPQGPRGSPLHF. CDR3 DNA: TGTGCCAGCTCACCACAAGGGCCTAGAGGGTCACCCCTCCACTTT.

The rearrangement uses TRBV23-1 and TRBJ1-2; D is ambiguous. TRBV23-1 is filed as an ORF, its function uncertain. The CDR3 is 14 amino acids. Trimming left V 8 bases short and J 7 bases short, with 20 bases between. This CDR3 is CASRTPPRGIGYTF. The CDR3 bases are TGCGCCAGCCGAACCCCCCCGCGAGGGATTGGCTACACCTTC.

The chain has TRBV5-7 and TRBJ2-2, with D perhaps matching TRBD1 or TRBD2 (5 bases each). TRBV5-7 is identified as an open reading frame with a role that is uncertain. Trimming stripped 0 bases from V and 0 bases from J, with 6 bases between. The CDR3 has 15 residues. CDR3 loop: CASSLVGANTGELFF. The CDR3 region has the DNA TGTGCCAGCAGCTTGGTGGGGGCGAACACCGGGGAGCTGTTTTTT.

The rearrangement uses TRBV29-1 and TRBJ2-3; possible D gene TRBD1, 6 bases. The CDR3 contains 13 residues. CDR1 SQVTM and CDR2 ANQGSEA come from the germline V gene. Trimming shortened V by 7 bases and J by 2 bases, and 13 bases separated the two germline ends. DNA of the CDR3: TGCAGCGCTGCAACAGGGATCACAGATACGCAGTATTTT. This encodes CSAATGITDTQYF.

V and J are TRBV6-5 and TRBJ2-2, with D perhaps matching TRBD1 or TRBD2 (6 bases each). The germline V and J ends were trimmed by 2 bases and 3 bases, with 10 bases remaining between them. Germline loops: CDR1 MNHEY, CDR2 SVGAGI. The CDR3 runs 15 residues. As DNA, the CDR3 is TGTGCCAGCAGTTACGACGGGGGCTACACCGGGGAGCTGTTTTTT. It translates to CASSYDGGYTGELFF.

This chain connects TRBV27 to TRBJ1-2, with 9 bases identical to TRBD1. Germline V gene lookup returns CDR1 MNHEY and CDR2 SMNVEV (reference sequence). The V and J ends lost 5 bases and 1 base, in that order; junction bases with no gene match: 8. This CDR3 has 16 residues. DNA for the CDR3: TGTGCCAGCAGTCGGGACAGGGAGCCCCTTAACTATGGCTACACCTTC. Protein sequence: CASSRDREPLNYGYTF.

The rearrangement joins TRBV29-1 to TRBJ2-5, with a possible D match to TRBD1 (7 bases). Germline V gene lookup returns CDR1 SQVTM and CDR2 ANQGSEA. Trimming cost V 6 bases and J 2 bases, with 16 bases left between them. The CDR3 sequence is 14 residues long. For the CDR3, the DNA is TGCAGCGTGGGCAAGGCAGGGGGGCAAGAGACCCAGTACTTC. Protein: CSVGKAGGQETQYF.

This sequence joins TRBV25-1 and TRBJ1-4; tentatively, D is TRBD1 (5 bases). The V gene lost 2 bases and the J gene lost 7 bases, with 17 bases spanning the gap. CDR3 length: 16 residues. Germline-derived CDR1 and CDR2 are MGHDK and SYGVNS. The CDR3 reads CASSEGQDSGGEKLFF. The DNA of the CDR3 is TGTGCCAGCAGTGAAGGTCAGGACTCTGGGGGTGAAAAACTGTTTTTT.

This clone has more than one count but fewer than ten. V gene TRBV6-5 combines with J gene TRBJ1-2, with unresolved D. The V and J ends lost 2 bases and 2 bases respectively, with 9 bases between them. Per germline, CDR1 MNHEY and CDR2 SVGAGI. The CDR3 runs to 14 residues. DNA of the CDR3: TGTGCCAGCAGTTACGGGCCTTTCAACTATGGCTACACCTTC. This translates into CASSYGPFNYGYTF.

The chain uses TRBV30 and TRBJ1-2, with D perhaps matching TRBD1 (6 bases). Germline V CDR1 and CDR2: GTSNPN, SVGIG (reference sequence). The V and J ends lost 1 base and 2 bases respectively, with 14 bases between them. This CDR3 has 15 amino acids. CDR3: CAWSGGGSGNYGYTF. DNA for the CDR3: TGTGCCTGGAGTGGTGGGGGCTCGGGCAACTATGGCTACACCTTC.

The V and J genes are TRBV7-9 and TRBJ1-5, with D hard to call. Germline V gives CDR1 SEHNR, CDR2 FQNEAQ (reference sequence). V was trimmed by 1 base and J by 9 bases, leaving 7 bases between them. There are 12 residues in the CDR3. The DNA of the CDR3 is TGTGCCAGCAGCTTAGGGTACCCGCCCCAGCATTTT. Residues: CASSLGYPPQHF.

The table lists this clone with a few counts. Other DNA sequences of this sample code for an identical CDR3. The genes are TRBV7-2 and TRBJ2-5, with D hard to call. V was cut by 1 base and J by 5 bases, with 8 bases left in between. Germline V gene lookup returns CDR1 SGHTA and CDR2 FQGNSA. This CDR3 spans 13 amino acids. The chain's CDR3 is CASSLGLPETQYF. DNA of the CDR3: TGTGCCAGCAGCTTAGGGTTGCCCGAGACCCAGTACTTC.

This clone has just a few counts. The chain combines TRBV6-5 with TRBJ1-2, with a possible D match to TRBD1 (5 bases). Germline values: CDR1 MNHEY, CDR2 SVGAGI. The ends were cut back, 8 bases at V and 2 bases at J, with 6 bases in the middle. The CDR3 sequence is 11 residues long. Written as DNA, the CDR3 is TGTGCCAGCGGGGACAACTATGGCTACACCTTC. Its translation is CASGDNYGYTF.

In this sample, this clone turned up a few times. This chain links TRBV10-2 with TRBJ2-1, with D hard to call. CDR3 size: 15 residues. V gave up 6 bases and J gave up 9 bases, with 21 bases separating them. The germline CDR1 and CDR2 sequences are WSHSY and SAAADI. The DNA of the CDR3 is TGCGCCAGCAGCCGGGCTACCGGAATGGGTAGTGAGCAGTTCTTC. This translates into CASSRATGMGSEQFF.

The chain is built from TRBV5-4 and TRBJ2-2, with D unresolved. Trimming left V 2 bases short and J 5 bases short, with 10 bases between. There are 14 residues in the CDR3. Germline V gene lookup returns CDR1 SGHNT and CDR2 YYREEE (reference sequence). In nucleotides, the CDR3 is TGTGCCAGCAGCTTCCATCTGGGAACCGGGGAGCTGTTTTTT. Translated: CASSFHLGTGELFF.

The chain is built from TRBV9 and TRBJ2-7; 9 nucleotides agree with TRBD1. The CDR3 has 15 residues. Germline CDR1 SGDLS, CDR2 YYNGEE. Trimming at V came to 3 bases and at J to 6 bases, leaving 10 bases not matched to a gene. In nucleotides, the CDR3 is TGTGCCAGCAGCGCGATGGGACAGGGTATGGCCGAGCAGTACTTC. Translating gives CASSAMGQGMAEQYF.

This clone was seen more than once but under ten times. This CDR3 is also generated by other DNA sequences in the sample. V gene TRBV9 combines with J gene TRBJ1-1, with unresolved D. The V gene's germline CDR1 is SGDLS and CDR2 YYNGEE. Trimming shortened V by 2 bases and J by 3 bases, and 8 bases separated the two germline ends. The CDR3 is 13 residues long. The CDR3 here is CASSVREDTEAFF. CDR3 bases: TGTGCCAGCAGCGTTAGGGAGGACACTGAAGCTTTCTTT.

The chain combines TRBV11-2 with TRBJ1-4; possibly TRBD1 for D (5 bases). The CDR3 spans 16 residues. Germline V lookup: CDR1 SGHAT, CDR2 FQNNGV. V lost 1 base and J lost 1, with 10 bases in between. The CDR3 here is CASSLGRGRTNEKLFF. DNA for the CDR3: TGTGCCAGCAGCTTAGGGCGGGGGAGAACTAATGAAAAACTGTTTTTT.

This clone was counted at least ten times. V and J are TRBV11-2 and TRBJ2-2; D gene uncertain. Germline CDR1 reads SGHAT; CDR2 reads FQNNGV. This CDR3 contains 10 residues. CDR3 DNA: TGTGCGGAGAACACCGGGGAGCTGTTTTTT. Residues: CAENTGELFF.

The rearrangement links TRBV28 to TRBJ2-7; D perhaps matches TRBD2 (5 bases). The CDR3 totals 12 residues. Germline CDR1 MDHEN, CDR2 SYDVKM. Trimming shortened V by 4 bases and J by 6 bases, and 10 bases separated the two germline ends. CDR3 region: CASSSRGREQYF. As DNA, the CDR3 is TGTGCCAGCAGTTCCCGAGGGCGCGAGCAGTACTTC.

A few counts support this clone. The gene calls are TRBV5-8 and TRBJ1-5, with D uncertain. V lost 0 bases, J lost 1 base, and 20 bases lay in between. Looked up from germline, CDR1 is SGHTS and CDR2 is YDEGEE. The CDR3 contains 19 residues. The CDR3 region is CASSLGMATRGRSNQPQHF. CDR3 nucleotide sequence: TGTGCCAGCAGCTTGGGGATGGCGACTAGAGGGAGGAGCAATCAGCCCCAGCATTTT.

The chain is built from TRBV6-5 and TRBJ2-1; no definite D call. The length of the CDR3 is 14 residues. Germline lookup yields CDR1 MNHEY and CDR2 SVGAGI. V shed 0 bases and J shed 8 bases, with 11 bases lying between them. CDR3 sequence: CASSYSEGFDEQFF. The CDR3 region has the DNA TGTGCCAGCAGTTACTCCGAAGGGTTCGATGAGCAGTTCTTC.

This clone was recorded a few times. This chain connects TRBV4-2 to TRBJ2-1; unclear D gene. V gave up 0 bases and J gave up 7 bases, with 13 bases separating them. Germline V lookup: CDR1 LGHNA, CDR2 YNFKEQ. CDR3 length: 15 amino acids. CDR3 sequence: CASSQDRVVRNEQFF. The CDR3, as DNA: TGTGCCAGCAGCCAAGATAGGGTCGTGAGGAATGAGCAGTTCTTC.

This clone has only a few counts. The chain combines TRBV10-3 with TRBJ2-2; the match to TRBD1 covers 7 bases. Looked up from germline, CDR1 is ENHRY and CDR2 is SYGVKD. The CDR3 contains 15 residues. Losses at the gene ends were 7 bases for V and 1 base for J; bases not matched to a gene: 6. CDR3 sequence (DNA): TGTGCCATCAACGGACAGGCGGAGAACACCGGGGAGCTGTTTTTT. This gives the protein CAINGQAENTGELFF.

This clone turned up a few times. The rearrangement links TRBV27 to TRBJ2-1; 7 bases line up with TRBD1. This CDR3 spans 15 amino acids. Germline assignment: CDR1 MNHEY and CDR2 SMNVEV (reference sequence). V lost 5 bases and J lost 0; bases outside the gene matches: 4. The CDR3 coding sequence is TGTGCCAGCAGTGGACAGGCGAGCTCCTACAATGAGCAGTTCTTC. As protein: CASSGQASSYNEQFF.

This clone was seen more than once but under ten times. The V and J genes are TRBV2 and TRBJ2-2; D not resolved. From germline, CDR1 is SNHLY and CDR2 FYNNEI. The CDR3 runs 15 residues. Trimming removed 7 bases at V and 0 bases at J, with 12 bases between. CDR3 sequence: CASNREGSNTGELFF. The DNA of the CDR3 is TGTGCCAGCAACCGAGAAGGATCGAACACCGGGGAGCTGTTTTTT.